Reported below is one T cell receptor (beta chain). Its specific antigen is unknown. With a much larger clone just one base away, this may be a read error. This entry belongs to a study of T cell repertoires in cytomegalovirus infection (dated by TCRdb to between 2018 and 2020). Broadly, across the study: The HLA type of each donor mattered for the analysis, because public TCR beta signatures pointed to carriage of CMV infection along with the matching HLA type.

The CDR3 runs 18 residues from the cysteine to the phenylalanine. The retained sequence is limited to the CDR3, 54 bases, with the frame set at the first base. Unmatched junction bases come to 16, with V trimmed by 4 bases and J by 5 bases. CDR1 and CDR2 are drawn from the germline V gene (reference sequence): WNHNN, SYGVQD. The listed sequencing device is Illumina HiSeq 1500. The raw public data were reprocessed by TCRdb itself: fastp quality trimming at Q25, MiXCR clonotype calling, in-frame beta chains only. When rows share a CDR3 protein, they turn into one entry using the most common DNA and genes. The sample contains approximately 500,000 distinct CDR3 sequences, approximately 15% of them found a single time. Approximately 24% of the sample belongs to the ten largest clones. The study at large found these results: In both this cohort and an independent roughly 400-donor cohort, the cumulative frequency of public TCR beta family members distinguished carriers of CMV infection plus the relevant HLA type. The ex vivo response was dominated by HLA-C-restricted CMV-specific TCR beta clonotypes, and the single most frequent clonotype in two of eight donors was supplied by these HLA-C-restricted clonotypes.

The V and J genes are TRBV10-1 and TRBJ2-1; the central 8 bases match TRBD2. This TCR derives from a human donor in good health (CMV status not recorded). Some clones in this sample may be carry-over from other donors' samples. Sequencing was done on a sample of CD8+ T cells from PBMCs. The nucleotide sequence is given as TGCGCCAGCAGTGCCGTCCACTTAGCGGGGAATACCGACAATGAGCAGTTCTTC. Protein translation: CASSAVHLAGNTDNEQFF.